This record looks at one T cell receptor beta chain sequence and its context. This entry belongs to a study of CDR3 diversity in severe acne. TCRdb fed the PCR reads into MiXCR, producing one record per CDR3 protein. The sample carries fewer than 90,000 distinct CDR3 sequences, 45% to 65% recorded once. The length of the CDR3 is 13 residues. From germline, CDR1 is SQVTM and CDR2 ANQGSEA. J lost 6 bases, V lost 7 bases, and 10 bases had no gene match. The V and J genes are TRBV29-1 and TRBJ2-7; 9 bases agree with TRBD1. This TCR derives from a male donor in good health, without acne. The material sequenced was blood. The CDR3 nucleotides are TGCAGCGCCGGGACAGGGAAGGGTTCCGAGCAGTACTTC. It encodes CSAGTGKGSEQYF.